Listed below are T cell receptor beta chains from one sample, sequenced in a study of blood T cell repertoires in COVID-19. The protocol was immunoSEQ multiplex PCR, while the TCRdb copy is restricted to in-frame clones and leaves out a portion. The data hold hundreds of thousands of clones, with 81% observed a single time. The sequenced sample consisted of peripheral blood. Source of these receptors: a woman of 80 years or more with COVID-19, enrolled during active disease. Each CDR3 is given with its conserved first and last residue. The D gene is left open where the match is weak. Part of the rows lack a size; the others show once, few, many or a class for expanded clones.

CDR3 protein: CASSQEGGQETQYF; CDR3 DNA: TGTGCCAGCAGCCAAGAGGGGGGCCAAGAGACCCAGTACTTC; clone size: few; V gene: TRBV3-1/TRBV3-2; D gene: -; J gene: TRBJ2-5
CDR3 protein: CASSLPGLAAYNEQFF; CDR3 DNA: TGTGCCAGCAGCCTTCCTGGACTAGCGGCCTACAATGAGCAGTTCTTC; clone size: once; V gene: TRBV14; D gene: TRBD2; J gene: TRBJ2-1
CDR3 protein: CAWSVLGGLGNSPLHF; CDR3 DNA: TGTGCCTGGAGTGTACTCGGGGGGCTAGGAAATTCACCCCTCCACTTT; clone size: -; V gene: TRBV30; D gene: -; J gene: TRBJ1-6
CDR3 protein: CASSYQASGRVWEQYF; CDR3 DNA: TGTGCCAGCAGTTACCAGGCTAGCGGGAGAGTTTGGGAGCAGTACTTC; clone size: -; V gene: TRBV6-5; D gene: TRBD2; J gene: TRBJ2-7
CDR3 protein: CASSFGTGFRNTIYF; CDR3 DNA: TGTGCCAGCAGCTTTGGGACAGGGTTTAGGAACACCATATATTTT; clone size: -; V gene: TRBV5-5; D gene: TRBD1; J gene: TRBJ1-3
CDR3 protein: CASSTETRQEHGYTF; CDR3 DNA: TGTGCCAGCAGTACCGAGACCCGACAGGAGCATGGCTACACCTTC; clone size: few; V gene: TRBV2; D gene: -; J gene: TRBJ1-2
CDR3 protein: CASSTRQGRGKNIQYF; CDR3 DNA: TGTGCCAGTAGTACTAGACAGGGTAGGGGCAAAAACATTCAGTACTTC; clone size: -; V gene: TRBV19; D gene: TRBD1; J gene: TRBJ2-4
CDR3 protein: CATSDRSSGETQYF; CDR3 DNA: TGTGCCACCAGTGACCGGAGTTCGGGAGAGACCCAGTACTTC; clone size: -; V gene: TRBV24-1; D gene: -; J gene: TRBJ2-5
CDR3 protein: CASSLGLGQGLGETQYF; CDR3 DNA: TGTGCCAGCAGCTTAGGGTTGGGACAGGGTCTAGGCGAGACCCAGTACTTC; clone size: -; V gene: TRBV7-2; D gene: TRBD1; J gene: TRBJ2-5
CDR3 protein: CASRGKSYEQYF; CDR3 DNA: TGTGCTTCTCGCGGAAAGAGTTACGAGCAGTACTTC; clone size: -; V gene: TRBV27; D gene: -; J gene: TRBJ2-7
CDR3 protein: CASSPSTGTNQPQHF; CDR3 DNA: TGTGCCAGCAGTCCCTCGACTGGGACTAATCAGCCCCAGCATTTT; clone size: -; V gene: TRBV28; D gene: -; J gene: TRBJ1-5
CDR3 protein: CASSRSGTGVGGYTF; CDR3 DNA: TGTGCCAGCAGCCGTTCCGGGACAGGGGTTGGGGGCTACACCTTC; clone size: -; V gene: TRBV5-6; D gene: TRBD1; J gene: TRBJ1-2
CDR3 protein: CASSSGTSVDTQYF; CDR3 DNA: TGTGCCAGCAGCTCCGGGACTAGTGTTGATACGCAGTATTTT; clone size: -; V gene: TRBV6-4; D gene: TRBD2; J gene: TRBJ2-3
CDR3 protein: CASSRTGGTGANVLTF; CDR3 DNA: TGCGCCAGCAGCAGGACAGGAGGGACTGGGGCCAACGTCCTGACTTTC; clone size: -; V gene: TRBV5-1; D gene: -; J gene: TRBJ2-6
CDR3 protein: CASGEGRNSPLHF; CDR3 DNA: TGTGCCAGTGGAGAGGGGAGGAATTCACCCCTCCACTTT; clone size: -; V gene: TRBV6-4; D gene: -; J gene: TRBJ1-6
CDR3 protein: CASSGFTGIYGYTF; CDR3 DNA: TGTGCCAGCAGTGGATTTACAGGGATCTATGGCTACACCTTC; clone size: -; V gene: TRBV2; D gene: -; J gene: TRBJ1-2
CDR3 protein: CASSSTGGPNNEQFF; CDR3 DNA: TGTGCCAGCAGTTCTACGGGAGGGCCAAACAATGAGCAGTTCTTC; clone size: -; V gene: TRBV11-2; D gene: TRBD2; J gene: TRBJ2-1
CDR3 protein: CASRPRQFAYGYTF; CDR3 DNA: TGTGCCAGCAGACCTCGACAGTTTGCCTATGGCTACACCTTC; clone size: -; V gene: TRBV27; D gene: -; J gene: TRBJ1-2
CDR3 protein: CASSTRLGTGNTEAFF; CDR3 DNA: TGCGCCAGCAGCACAAGGCTTGGGACAGGGAACACTGAAGCTTTCTTT; clone size: -; V gene: TRBV4-1; D gene: TRBD1; J gene: TRBJ1-1
CDR3 protein: CASSPAGQGGLAGGLRQFF; CDR3 DNA: TGTGCCAGCAGTCCGGCCGGACAGGGGGGACTAGCGGGAGGTCTCCGACAGTTCTTC; clone size: -; V gene: TRBV28; D gene: TRBD2; J gene: TRBJ2-1
CDR3 protein: CASSFIQEYEQYF; CDR3 DNA: TGTGCCAGCAGCTTTATACAGGAGTACGAGCAGTACTTC; clone size: once; V gene: TRBV7-2; D gene: -; J gene: TRBJ2-7
CDR3 protein: CAWSMAGNNGYTF; CDR3 DNA: TGTGCCTGGAGTATGGCAGGGAACAATGGCTACACCTTC; clone size: once; V gene: TRBV30; D gene: -; J gene: TRBJ1-2
CDR3 protein: CAWAYGTGTGNEKLFF; CDR3 DNA: TGTGCCTGGGCATATGGAACCGGGACAGGGAATGAAAAACTGTTTTTT; clone size: -; V gene: TRBV30; D gene: TRBD1; J gene: TRBJ1-4
CDR3 protein: CASSPWTGSYEQYF; CDR3 DNA: TGTGCCAGCTCACCTTGGACAGGGAGCTACGAGCAGTACTTC; clone size: -; V gene: TRBV18; D gene: TRBD1; J gene: TRBJ2-7
CDR3 protein: CASSIAGILYNEQFF; CDR3 DNA: TGTGCCAGTAGTATAGCGGGAATTCTCTACAATGAGCAGTTCTTC; clone size: -; V gene: TRBV19; D gene: -; J gene: TRBJ2-1
CDR3 protein: CAWGTGWGYTF; CDR3 DNA: TGTGCCTGGGGGACAGGTTGGGGCTACACCTTC; clone size: once; V gene: TRBV30; D gene: TRBD1; J gene: TRBJ1-2
CDR3 protein: CASSLEGQGKPFF; CDR3 DNA: TGTGCCAGCAGCTTGGAAGGGCAGGGAAAGCCTTTCTTT; clone size: -; V gene: TRBV5-4; D gene: -; J gene: TRBJ1-1
CDR3 protein: CASSQRSEQYF; CDR3 DNA: TGTGCCAGCAGCCAGCGAAGCGAGCAGTACTTC; clone size: -; V gene: TRBV6-5; D gene: -; J gene: TRBJ2-7
CDR3 protein: CASSPRDSFSGANVLTF; CDR3 DNA: TGTGCCAGCAGCCCCCGGGACTCTTTCTCTGGGGCCAACGTCCTGACTTTC; clone size: -; V gene: TRBV28; D gene: -; J gene: TRBJ2-6
CDR3 protein: CASSLSGGAGNTIYF; CDR3 DNA: TGTGCCAGCAGCTTGTCAGGGGGCGCCGGAAACACCATATATTTT; clone size: -; V gene: TRBV7-9; D gene: TRBD1; J gene: TRBJ1-3
CDR3 protein: CASSPRTTTGELFF; CDR3 DNA: TGTGCCAGCTCACCACGGACAACCACCGGGGAGCTGTTTTTT; clone size: few; V gene: TRBV18; D gene: -; J gene: TRBJ2-2
CDR3 protein: CATSPRRGLNYGYTF; CDR3 DNA: TGTGCCACCAGCCCCCGGCGTGGACTCAACTATGGCTACACCTTC; clone size: -; V gene: TRBV15; D gene: -; J gene: TRBJ1-2
CDR3 protein: CASSRESINEQFF; CDR3 DNA: TGTGCCAGCAGCCGGGAGAGTATCAATGAGCAGTTCTTC; clone size: -; V gene: TRBV11-1; D gene: -; J gene: TRBJ2-1
CDR3 protein: CASSSVGTGKGEQYF; CDR3 DNA: TGTGCCAGCAGCTCAGTAGGGACAGGGAAAGGCGAGCAGTACTTC; clone size: -; V gene: TRBV3-1/TRBV3-2; D gene: TRBD1; J gene: TRBJ2-7
CDR3 protein: CASSVAGLTEAFF; CDR3 DNA: TGTGCCAGCAGTGTGGCAGGGCTCACTGAAGCTTTCTTT; clone size: -; V gene: TRBV2; D gene: -; J gene: TRBJ1-1
CDR3 protein: CASSPGAVREQYF; CDR3 DNA: TGTGCCAGCAGCCCAGGAGCGGTCCGGGAGCAGTACTTC; clone size: once; V gene: TRBV7-9; D gene: -; J gene: TRBJ2-7
CDR3 protein: CAWTRPPTAYYGYTF; CDR3 DNA: TGTGCCTGGACCCGACCCCCGACAGCTTACTATGGCTACACCTTC; clone size: -; V gene: TRBV30; D gene: -; J gene: TRBJ1-2
CDR3 protein: CASSLTGRNEQYF; CDR3 DNA: TGTGCCAGCAGTCTGACAGGGCGCAACGAGCAGTACTTC; clone size: -; V gene: TRBV2; D gene: TRBD1; J gene: TRBJ2-7
CDR3 protein: CASSVGGQTYEQYF; CDR3 DNA: TGTGCCAGCAGCGTAGGGGGACAAACCTACGAGCAGTACTTC; clone size: -; V gene: TRBV9; D gene: -; J gene: TRBJ2-7
CDR3 protein: CASSIVGGSEAFF; CDR3 DNA: TGTGCCAGTAGTATAGTCGGCGGGAGTGAAGCTTTCTTT; clone size: -; V gene: TRBV19; D gene: -; J gene: TRBJ1-1
CDR3 protein: CASSEVGTGGPEQYF; CDR3 DNA: TGTGCCAGCAGCGAGGTGGGGACAGGGGGCCCCGAGCAGTACTTC; clone size: -; V gene: TRBV11-2; D gene: TRBD1; J gene: TRBJ2-7
CDR3 protein: CASSQGQTDTEAFF; CDR3 DNA: TGTGCCAGCAGCCAAGGACAGACGGACACTGAAGCTTTCTTT; clone size: -; V gene: TRBV3-1/TRBV3-2; D gene: -; J gene: TRBJ1-1
CDR3 protein: CASSLVGGAGYEQYF; CDR3 DNA: TGTGCCAGCAGCTTGGTTGGGGGCGCCGGTTACGAGCAGTACTTC; clone size: -; V gene: TRBV5-4; D gene: -; J gene: TRBJ2-7
CDR3 protein: CASSAQTGLVTEAFF; CDR3 DNA: TGTGCCAGCAGCGCTCAGACAGGGCTTGTGACTGAAGCTTTCTTT; clone size: -; V gene: TRBV7-9; D gene: TRBD1; J gene: TRBJ1-1
CDR3 protein: CASTLGRRQNTGELFF; CDR3 DNA: TGTGCCAGCACCCTAGGGCGGAGGCAGAACACCGGGGAGCTGTTTTTT; clone size: -; V gene: TRBV7-2; D gene: -; J gene: TRBJ2-2
CDR3 protein: CASSLKTGVSYEQYF; CDR3 DNA: TGTGCCAGCAGCTTGAAGACAGGCGTCTCCTACGAGCAGTACTTC; clone size: -; V gene: TRBV5-4; D gene: -; J gene: TRBJ2-7
CDR3 protein: CASSRRPANYGYTF; CDR3 DNA: TGTGCCAGCAGCCGCAGGCCGGCTAACTATGGCTACACCTTC; clone size: -; V gene: TRBV7-2; D gene: -; J gene: TRBJ1-2
CDR3 protein: CASSLLRDSSNTGELFF; CDR3 DNA: TGTGCCAGCAGCTTACTCCGGGACAGTTCGAACACCGGGGAGCTGTTTTTT; clone size: -; V gene: TRBV11-2; D gene: TRBD1; J gene: TRBJ2-2
CDR3 protein: CSGGTGAEAFF; CDR3 DNA: TGCAGCGGGGGGACAGGGGCTGAAGCTTTCTTT; clone size: -; V gene: TRBV29-1; D gene: TRBD1; J gene: TRBJ1-1
CDR3 protein: CASSQDLPGSRTDTQYF; CDR3 DNA: TGTGCCAGCAGCCAAGATCTCCCGGGGTCGCGCACAGATACGCAGTATTTT; clone size: -; V gene: TRBV3-1/TRBV3-2; D gene: -; J gene: TRBJ2-3
CDR3 protein: CASSQIGPQSVAFF; CDR3 DNA: TGCGCCAGCAGCCAAATCGGTCCCCAGAGCGTTGCGTTCTTC; clone size: -; V gene: TRBV4-1; D gene: -; J gene: TRBJ2-1
CDR3 protein: CAIGQNLNYGYTF; CDR3 DNA: TGTGCCATAGGACAGAATTTAAACTATGGCTACACCTTC; clone size: -; V gene: TRBV28; D gene: -; J gene: TRBJ1-2
CDR3 protein: CASSLGQFNEKLFF; CDR3 DNA: TGCGCCAGCAGCTTGGGACAGTTTAATGAAAAACTGTTTTTT; clone size: -; V gene: TRBV5-1; D gene: -; J gene: TRBJ1-4
CDR3 protein: CAISTGAGNSPLHF; CDR3 DNA: TGTGCCATCAGTACAGGGGCGGGGAATTCACCCCTCCACTTT; clone size: -; V gene: TRBV10-3; D gene: TRBD1; J gene: TRBJ1-6
CDR3 protein: CASSPTGAYEQYF; CDR3 DNA: TGTGCCAGCAGCCCCACCGGAGCGTACGAGCAGTACTTC; clone size: once; V gene: TRBV27; D gene: -; J gene: TRBJ2-7